What follows are 21 T cell receptor beta chains derived from one specimen sequenced in a study of control samples from healthy donors and cancer patients. Libraries were prepared by immunoSEQ multiplex PCR; TCRdb keeps only in-frame clonotypes and omits some of them. Of 120,000 or so clones in the sample, over 75% were seen once. The specimen sequenced was blood. The receptors stem from a man between 18 and 29 years old in good health.

The genes are TRBV6-2 or TRBV6-3 and TRBJ1-5, with D perhaps matching TRBD1 (5 bases). Trimming removed 5 bases from V and 4 bases from J, with 12 bases in between. Germline CDR1 reads MNHEY; CDR2 reads SVGEGT. This CDR3 region has 14 residues. CDR3 sequence (DNA): TGTGCCAGCAGTCAACAGCAGGGAAATCAGCCCCAGCATTTT. Amino acids: CASSQQQGNQPQHF.

This sequence joins TRBV28 and TRBJ2-7, with a weak D call TRBD2 (6 bases). In germline, CDR1 is MDHEN, CDR2 SYDVKM. Between the trimmed V and J ends, which lost 8 bases and 6 bases, there was a span of 26 bases. There are 16 residues in the CDR3. CDR3 region: CASLRGGPARVTEQYF. Written as DNA, the CDR3 is TGTGCCAGCCTTCGAGGAGGGCCCGCTCGCGTCACCGAGCAGTACTTC. Together with reference TRBV28 and TRBJ2-7, the CDR3 gives the full variable domain: DVKVTQSSRYLVKRTGEKVFLECVQDMDHENMFWYRQDPGLGLRLIYFSYDVKMKEKGDIPEGYSVSREKKERFSLILESASTNQTSMYLCASLRGGPARVTEQYFGPGTRLTVT.

V gene TRBV2 combines with J gene TRBJ1-6; D possibly corresponds to TRBD1 (6 bases). V shed 7 bases and J shed 0 bases, with 13 bases lying between them. The CDR3 is made up of 16 amino acids. The germline gives CDR1 SNHLY, CDR2 FYNNEI. The CDR3 nucleotides are TGTGCCAGCATTGTCCAGGGGAGCTCCTATAATTCACCCCTCCACTTT. It codes for CASIVQGSSYNSPLHF. The entire variable domain, with the rest obtained from reference TRBV2 and TRBJ1-6, is as follows: EPEVTQTPSHQVTQMGQEVILRCVPISNHLYFYWYRQILGQKVEFLVSFYNNEISEKSEIFDDQFSVERPDGSNFTLKIRSTKLEDSAMYFCASIVQGSSYNSPLHFGNGTRLTVT.

J is TRBJ1-2 and V is TRBV30; D unresolved. CDR3 length equals 12 residues. V gave up 3 bases and J gave up 13 bases, with 18 bases separating them. Germline V gives CDR1 GTSNPN, CDR2 SVGIG (reference sequence). The CDR3 DNA reads as TGTGCCTGGAGCTCAGTCCTACTCGGAGGCACCTTC. Encoded protein: CAWSSVLLGGTF.

The rearrangement uses TRBV9 and TRBJ2-1; D possibly uses TRBD1 or TRBD2 (5 bases each). The CDR3 sequence is 14 residues long. Germline CDR1 SGDLS, CDR2 YYNGEE. Trimming pared 0 bases from V and 2 bases from J, leaving 6 bases between. CDR3 in amino acids: CASSVVGPYNEQFF. The CDR3 coding sequence is TGTGCCAGCAGCGTAGTGGGACCCTACAATGAGCAGTTCTTC. Complete variable domain (other parts from reference TRBV9 and TRBJ2-1): DSGVTQTPKHLITATGQRVTLRCSPRSGDLSVYWYQQSLDQGLQFLIQYYNGEERAKGNILERFSAQQFPDLHSELNLSSLELGDSALYFCASSVVGPYNEQFFGPGTRLTVL.

This chain joins TRBV6-6 and TRBJ1-3, with 9 bases lining up with TRBD1. J gave up 4 bases and V 6 bases, and 4 bases lay outside the gene matches. CDR3 length: 14 amino acids. CDR1 is MNHNY, CDR2 SVGAGI, per germline (reference sequence). CDR3 in DNA: TGTGCCAGCAGACAGGGGGCAGGGGGAAACACCATATATTTT. This translates into CASRQGAGGNTIYF.

CDR3 sequence: CASSFRQGAQPQHF. The CDR3 DNA reads as TGTGCCAGCAGTTTCCGACAGGGTGCTCAGCCCCAGCATTTT. The V and J genes are TRBV6-2 or TRBV6-3 and TRBJ1-5; TRBD1 matches 7 bases. Per germline, CDR1 MNHEY and CDR2 SVGEGT. The CDR3 runs 14 residues. Trimming took 4 bases from V and 6 from J; bases not matched to a gene: 6.

V is TRBV5-6 and J is TRBJ1-1; tentative D call: TRBD1 (6 bases). Looked up from germline, CDR1 is SGHDT and CDR2 is YYEEEE. This CDR3 has 15 residues. The V gene lost 7 bases and the J gene lost 2 bases, with 18 bases spanning the gap. In nucleotides, the CDR3 is TGTGCCAGCTCGAAGGGACACCACACAAACACTGAAGCTTTCTTT. Amino acid sequence: CASSKGHHTNTEAFF. The full variable domain, completed using reference TRBV5-6 and TRBJ1-1, is DAGVTQSPTHLIKTRGQQVTLRCSPKSGHDTVSWYQQALGQGPQFIFQYYEEEERQRGNFPDRFSGHQFPNYSSELNVNALLLGDSALYLCASSKGHHTNTEAFFGQGTRLTVV.

The chain couples TRBV15 to TRBJ2-7; the D gene is possibly TRBD1 (6 bases). Germline V gene lookup returns CDR1 LNHNV and CDR2 YYDKDF (reference sequence). The V and J ends lost 1 base and 2 bases respectively, with 9 bases between them. CDR3 size: 14 residues. The CDR3 sequence is CATSRGQATYEQYF. CDR3 DNA sequence: TGTGCCACCAGCAGAGGACAGGCGACCTACGAGCAGTACTTC.

The rearrangement joins TRBV29-1 to TRBJ1-5; TRBD1 might be the D (6 bases). Germline CDR1 reads SQVTM; CDR2 reads ANQGSEA. CDR3 length equals 14 residues. Trimming cost V 4 bases and J 2 bases, with 12 bases left between them. In DNA, the CDR3 is TGCAGCGTTGTCTTAGAGGGGGGCAATCAGCCCCAGCATTTT. Encoded protein: CSVVLEGGNQPQHF.

This sequence joins TRBV11-2 and TRBJ1-5; weak D call: TRBD1 (6 bases). V was trimmed by 4 bases and J by 7 bases, leaving 14 bases between them. There are 14 residues in the CDR3. Per germline, CDR1 SGHAT and CDR2 FQNNGV. The CDR3 coding sequence is TGTGCCAGCAGCTCGGGGGGCGGCAGACAGCCCCAGCATTTT. Translating it yields CASSSGGGRQPQHF.

This clone appeared once. This chain joins TRBV6-4 and TRBJ2-1, with TRBD1 identical over 9 bases. This CDR3 has 15 residues. The trim removed 6 bases at V and 4 bases at J, leaving 7 bases unmatched. Germline V gene data show CDR1 as MRHNA and CDR2 as SNTAGT. The CDR3 nucleotides are TGTGCCAGCAGCTCCGGGACAGGGCCATACAATGAGCAGTTCTTC. This codes for CASSSGTGPYNEQFF.

The chain employs TRBV5-1 and TRBJ2-7, with 8 bases lining up with TRBD2. CDR3 size: 14 residues. V lost 0 bases, J lost 5 bases, and 4 bases stayed unmatched. Germline values: CDR1 SGHRS, CDR2 YFSETQ. The CDR3: CASSLAGRVDEQYF. The CDR3 coding sequence is TGCGCCAGCAGCTTGGCCGGGAGGGTCGACGAGCAGTACTTC.

This clone has just one count. This sequence joins TRBV12-5 and TRBJ1-2; D not resolved. V was clipped by 6 bases and J by 2 bases, with 10 bases between them. CDR3 length equals 13 residues. The germline gives CDR1 LGHNT, CDR2 FRNRAP. This CDR3 reads CASGPPGNYGYTF. In nucleotides, the CDR3 is TGTGCTAGTGGCCCTCCGGGGAACTATGGCTACACCTTC.

The rearrangement links TRBV28 to TRBJ1-5; possible D gene TRBD1, 5 bases. The CDR3 totals 15 residues. CDR1 and CDR2 from the germline V gene are MDHEN and SYDVKM. V dropped 1 base and J dropped 7 bases, with 14 bases sitting between them. CDR3 bases: TGTGCCAGCAGTTTATACGGGGCGCCGGGACAGCCCCAGCATTTT. Its protein product is CASSLYGAPGQPQHF.

The CDR3 nucleotides are TGTGCCTCTGCCGGCGGGGTGGGGACTAAGCCCCAGCATTTT. Its protein is CASAGGVGTKPQHF. The J gene is TRBJ1-5, the V gene TRBV30, with a weak D call TRBD1 (5 bases). The CDR3 consists of 14 residues. CDR1 is GTSNPN, CDR2 SVGIG, per germline (reference sequence). V was trimmed by 7 bases and J by 8 bases, leaving 21 bases between them. The full variable domain, rest sourced from reference TRBV30 and TRBJ1-5, is SQTIHQWPATLVQPVGSPLSLECTVEGTSNPNLYWYRQAAGRGLQLLFYSVGIGQISSEVPQNLSASRPQDRQFILSSKKLLLSDSGFYLCASAGGVGTKPQHFGDGTRLSIL.

Worth noting for this clone: Other DNA sequences in the sample encode the same CDR3. This chain joins TRBV21-1 and TRBJ2-3; TRBD1, the table's D call, was not compared with the DNA. TRBV21-1 is a listed pseudogene. This CDR3 is 17 amino acids long. The CDR3 spells CASSTSGQGRGTDTQYF. The CDR3 nucleotides read TGTGCCAGCAGCACATCCGGGCAGGGAAGGGGCACAGATACGCAGTATTTT.

This clone was observed once. The rearrangement joins TRBV7-6 to TRBJ2-3; no reliable D call. Trimming removed 1 base at V and 1 base at J, with 12 bases between. Germline V CDR1 and CDR2: SGHVS, FNYEAQ. The CDR3 length is 16 residues. Written as DNA, the CDR3 is TGTGCCAGCAGCTTAGGAGCCCAGACGGGCACAGATACGCAGTATTTT. Its translation is CASSLGAQTGTDTQYF. Based on the CDR3 plus reference TRBV7-6 and TRBJ2-3, the full variable domain is GAGVSQSPRYKVTKRGQDVALRCDPISGHVSLYWYRQALGQGPEFLTYFNYEAQQDKSGLPNDRFSAERPEGSISTLTIQRTEQRDSAMYRCASSLGAQTGTDTQYFGPGTRLTVL.

The chain is built from TRBV4-1 and TRBJ2-1, with D perhaps matching TRBD2 (5 bases). V was clipped by 3 bases and J by 10 bases, with 16 bases between them. CDR1 MGHRA and CDR2 YSYEKL come from the germline V gene. This CDR3 comprises 14 residues. The CDR3 sequence is CASSHLSGEREQFF. The CDR3 DNA follows: TGCGCCAGCAGCCACCTCAGCGGTGAACGGGAGCAGTTCTTC.

The V and J genes are TRBV7-6 and TRBJ2-5; TRBD2 matches 11 bases. The trim removed 2 bases at V and 5 bases at J, leaving 16 bases unmatched. CDR1 and CDR2 from the germline V gene are SGHVS and FNYEAQ. This CDR3 is built from 19 residues. The CDR3 region is CASSLSTGTSGSRVETQYF. CDR3 coding DNA: TGTGCCAGCAGCTTATCAACCGGGACTAGCGGTTCAAGGGTGGAGACCCAGTACTTC.

The chain employs TRBV5-8 and TRBJ2-1, with TRBD1 as a possible D gene (5 bases). The CDR3 consists of 13 residues. V was pared by 0 bases and J by 6 bases, with 7 bases between. CDR1 is SGHTS, CDR2 YDEGEE, per germline. In nucleotides, the CDR3 is TGTGCCAGCAGCTTGGCAGGGCTCAATGAGCAGTTCTTC. This translates into CASSLAGLNEQFF. The full variable domain, rest sourced from reference TRBV5-8 and TRBJ2-1, is EAGVTQSPTHLIKTRGQQATLRCSPISGHTSVYWYQQALGLGLQFLLWYDEGEERNRGNFPPRFSGRQFPNYSSELNVNALELEDSALYLCASSLAGLNEQFFGPGTRLTVL.